A selection of T cell receptor beta chains follows, all from one sample in a study of blood T cell repertoires in COVID-19. Assay used: immunoSEQ multiplex PCR; TCRdb lists only in-frame clones, some missing. The table has over 45,000 clones, about four fifths seen once. Sequenced sample: peripheral blood. These TCRs come from a human donor in a cohort sampled during active or convalescent COVID-19. Both conserved end residues are part of each CDR3. A D gene is named only where the DNA matches it firmly. Only part of the rows carry a size: once, few, many, or a class if the clone is expanded.

clone_size	d_call	v_call	j_call	cdr3_aa	cdr3_nt
.	TRBD1	TRBV5-6	TRBJ2-5	CASSPGDRAIQETQYF	TGTGCCAGCAGCCCTGGGGACAGGGCTATCCAAGAGACCCAGTACTTC
.	TRBD2	TRBV7-4	TRBJ2-5	CASSLASGGAGETQYF	TGTGCCAGCAGCTTAGCAAGCGGGGGGGCAGGGGAGACCCAGTACTTC
.	.	TRBV21-1	TRBJ1-1	CASKQAQGLNTEAFF	TGTGCCAGCAAGCAAGCCCAGGGACTAAACACTGAAGCTTTCTTT
once	TRBD1	TRBV2	TRBJ1-1	CASRETGVATEAFF	TGTGCCAGCAGAGAGACAGGGGTGGCCACTGAAGCTTTCTTT
.	TRBD1	TRBV2	TRBJ1-1	CASSGRQGPNTEAFF	TGTGCCAGCAGTGGAAGACAGGGGCCGAACACTGAAGCTTTCTTT
.	.	TRBV3-1/TRBV3-2	TRBJ2-7	CASSPDGRLGNYEQYF	TGTGCCAGCAGCCCTGATGGGAGGCTCGGTAACTACGAGCAGTACTTC
.	.	TRBV4-3	TRBJ2-3	CASSQEQATDTQYF	TGCGCCAGCAGCCAAGAACAGGCCACAGATACGCAGTATTTT
.	.	TRBV20-1	TRBJ2-3	CSANTDTQYF	TGCAGTGCGAACACGGATACGCAGTATTTT
few	.	TRBV20-1	TRBJ2-7	CSARSGHEQYF	TGCAGTGCTAGAAGCGGTCATGAGCAGTACTTC
.	.	TRBV18	TRBJ1-5	CASSLGGVSNQPQHF	TGTGCCAGCTCCCTTGGGGGGGTTAGCAATCAGCCCCAGCATTTT
.	TRBD1	TRBV3-1/TRBV3-2	TRBJ2-7	CASSQGDFAGGVYEQYF	TGTGCCAGCAGCCAAGGGGATTTTGCAGGGGGCGTCTACGAGCAGTACTTC
.	.	TRBV7-9	TRBJ2-5	CASGTYQRIQETQYF	TGTGCCAGCGGGACATACCAGCGCATCCAAGAGACCCAGTACTTC
.	TRBD1	TRBV27	TRBJ2-2	CASRWTGSFGELFF	TGTGCCAGCAGATGGACAGGGTCGTTCGGGGAGCTGTTTTTT
.	.	TRBV6-5	TRBJ2-7	CASSYSGRGLYEQYF	TGTGCCAGCAGTTACTCTGGGCGGGGGCTCTACGAGCAGTACTTC
.	.	TRBV7-8	TRBJ1-4	CASSFRAPEKLFF	TGTGCCAGCAGCTTCAGGGCACCTGAAAAACTGTTTTTT
.	TRBD1	TRBV12-3/TRBV12-4	TRBJ1-4	CASSVSTGRLFF	TGTGCCAGCAGTGTTTCGACAGGGAGGTTGTTTTTT
once	.	TRBV3-1/TRBV3-2	TRBJ2-3	CASSQRRGTQYF	TGTGCCAGCAGCCAGCGTCGGGGTACGCAGTATTTT
.	TRBD2	TRBV5-1	TRBJ2-1	CASSLATSGGNEQFF	TGCGCCAGCAGCCTTGCTACTAGCGGGGGGAATGAGCAGTTCTTC
.	.	TRBV27	TRBJ2-7	CASSLVGESSYEQYF	TGTGCCAGCAGTTTAGTCGGGGAGAGCTCCTACGAGCAGTACTTC
.	TRBD1	TRBV19	TRBJ1-5	CASSIDGQGSNQPQHF	TGTGCCAGTAGTATAGATGGACAGGGTAGCAATCAGCCCCAGCATTTT
.	TRBD1	TRBV5-1	TRBJ1-1	CASSLTRDRGTEAFF	TGCGCCAGCAGCTTAACCCGGGACAGGGGAACTGAAGCTTTCTTT
.	.	TRBV6-5	TRBJ1-3	CASSYETGISGNTIYF	TGTGCCAGCAGTTACGAAACAGGCATCTCTGGAAACACCATATATTTT
few	TRBD1	TRBV5-1	TRBJ2-1	CASSLAPGQYNEQFF	TGCGCCAGCAGCTTGGCCCCGGGACAGTACAATGAGCAGTTCTTC
once	TRBD2	TRBV14	TRBJ2-3	CASSQLAGGVTDTQYF	TGTGCCAGCAGCCAGCTAGCGGGGGGGGTCACAGATACGCAGTATTTT
.	TRBD1	TRBV6-5	TRBJ1-6	CASSFGTGGNSPLHF	TGTGCCAGCAGTTTCGGGACAGGGGGTAATTCACCCCTCCACTTT